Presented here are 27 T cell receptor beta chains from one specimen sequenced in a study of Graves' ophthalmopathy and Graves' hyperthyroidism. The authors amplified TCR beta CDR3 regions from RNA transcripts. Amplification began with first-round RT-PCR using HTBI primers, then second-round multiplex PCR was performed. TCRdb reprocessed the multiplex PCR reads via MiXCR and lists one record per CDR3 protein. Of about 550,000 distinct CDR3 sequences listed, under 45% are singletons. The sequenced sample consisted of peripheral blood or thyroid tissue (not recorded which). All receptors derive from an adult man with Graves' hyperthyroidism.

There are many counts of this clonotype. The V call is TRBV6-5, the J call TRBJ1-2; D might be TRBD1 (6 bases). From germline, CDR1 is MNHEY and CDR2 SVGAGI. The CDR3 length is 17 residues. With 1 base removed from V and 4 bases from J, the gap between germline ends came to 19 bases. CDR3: CASSYYAAGASVYGYTF. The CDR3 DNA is TGTGCCAGCAGTTACTATGCGGCGGGGGCTAGTGTCTATGGCTACACCTTC.

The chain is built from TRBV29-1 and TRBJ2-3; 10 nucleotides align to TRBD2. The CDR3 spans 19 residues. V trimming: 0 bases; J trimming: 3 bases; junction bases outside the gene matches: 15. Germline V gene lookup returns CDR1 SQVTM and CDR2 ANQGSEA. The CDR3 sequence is CSVEEGLAGEILGTDTQYF. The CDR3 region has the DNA TGCAGCGTTGAAGAAGGGCTAGCGGGAGAAATTTTGGGTACAGATACGCAGTATTTT.

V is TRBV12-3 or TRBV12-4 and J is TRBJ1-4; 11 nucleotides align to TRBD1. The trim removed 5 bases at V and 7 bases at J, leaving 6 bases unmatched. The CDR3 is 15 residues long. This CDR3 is CASSPRTGGGEKLFF. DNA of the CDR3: TGTGCCAGCAGTCCACGGACAGGGGGCGGTGAAAAACTGTTTTTT.

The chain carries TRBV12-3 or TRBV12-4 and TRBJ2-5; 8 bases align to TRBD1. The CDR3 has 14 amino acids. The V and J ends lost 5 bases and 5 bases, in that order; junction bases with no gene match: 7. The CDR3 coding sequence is TGTGCCAGCAGTCTGCAGGGGGCCGATGAGACCCAGTACTTC. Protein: CASSLQGADETQYF.

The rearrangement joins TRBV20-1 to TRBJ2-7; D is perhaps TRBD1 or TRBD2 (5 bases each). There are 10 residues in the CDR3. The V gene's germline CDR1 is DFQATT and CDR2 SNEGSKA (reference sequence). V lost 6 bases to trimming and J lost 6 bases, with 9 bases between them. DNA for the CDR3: TGCAGTGCGAGGGACGCCGAGCAGTACTTC. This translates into CSARDAEQYF.

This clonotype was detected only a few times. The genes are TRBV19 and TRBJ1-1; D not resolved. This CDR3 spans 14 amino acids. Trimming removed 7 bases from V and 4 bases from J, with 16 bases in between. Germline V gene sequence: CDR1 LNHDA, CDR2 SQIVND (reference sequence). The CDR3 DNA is TGTGCCAGTAAAGAGGACGCCGGAAGCACTGAAGCTTTCTTT. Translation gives CASKEDAGSTEAFF.

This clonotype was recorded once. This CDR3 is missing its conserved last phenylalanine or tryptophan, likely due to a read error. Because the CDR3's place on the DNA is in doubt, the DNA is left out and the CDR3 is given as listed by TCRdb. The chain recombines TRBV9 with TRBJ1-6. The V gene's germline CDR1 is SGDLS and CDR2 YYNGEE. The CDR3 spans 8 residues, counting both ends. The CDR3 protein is CASSPPPQ.

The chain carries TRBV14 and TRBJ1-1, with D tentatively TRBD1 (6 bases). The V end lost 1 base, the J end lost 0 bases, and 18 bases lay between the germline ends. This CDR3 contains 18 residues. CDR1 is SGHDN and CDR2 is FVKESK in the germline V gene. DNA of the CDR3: TGTGCCAGCAGCCAAGCCTCTGGACAGATATATATGAACACTGAAGCTTTCTTT. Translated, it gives CASSQASGQIYMNTEAFF.

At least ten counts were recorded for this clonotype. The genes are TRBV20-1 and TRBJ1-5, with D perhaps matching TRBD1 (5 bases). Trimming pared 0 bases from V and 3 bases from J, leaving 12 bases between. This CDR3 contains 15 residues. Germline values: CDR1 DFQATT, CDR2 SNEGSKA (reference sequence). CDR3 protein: CSARDRRGYNQPQHF. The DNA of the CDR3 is TGCAGTGCTAGAGATCGACGGGGGTACAATCAGCCCCAGCATTTT.

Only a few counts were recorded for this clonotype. In nucleotides, the CDR3 is TGTGCCAGCAGTTACGGGACTTCCACTGAAGCTTTCTTT. It translates to CASSYGTSTEAFF. The gene calls are TRBV7-9 and TRBJ1-1; D perhaps matches TRBD1 (5 bases). The CDR3 is 13 amino acids. Trimming stripped 6 bases from V and 4 bases from J, with 12 bases between. Germline V gives CDR1 SEHNR, CDR2 FQNEAQ (reference sequence).

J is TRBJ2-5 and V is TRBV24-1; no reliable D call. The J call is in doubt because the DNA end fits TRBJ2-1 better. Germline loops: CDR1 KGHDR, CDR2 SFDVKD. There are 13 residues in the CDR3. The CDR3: CATSDNDRNEQFF. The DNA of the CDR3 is TGTGCCACCAGTGATAACGATAGGAATGAGCAGTTCTTC.

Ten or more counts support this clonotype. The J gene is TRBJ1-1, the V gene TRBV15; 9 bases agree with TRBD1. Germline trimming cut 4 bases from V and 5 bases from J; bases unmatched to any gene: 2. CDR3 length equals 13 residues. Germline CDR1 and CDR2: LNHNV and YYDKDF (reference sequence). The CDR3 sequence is CATSTGQGTEAFF. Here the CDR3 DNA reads TGTGCCACCAGCACCGGACAGGGGACTGAAGCTTTCTTT.

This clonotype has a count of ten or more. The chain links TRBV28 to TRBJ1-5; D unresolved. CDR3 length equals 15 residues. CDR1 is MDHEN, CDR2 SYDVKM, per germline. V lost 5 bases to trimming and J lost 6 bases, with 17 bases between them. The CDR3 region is CASSPPAGRGQPQHF. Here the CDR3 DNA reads TGTGCCAGCAGTCCACCCGCTGGGCGCGGTCAGCCCCAGCATTTT.

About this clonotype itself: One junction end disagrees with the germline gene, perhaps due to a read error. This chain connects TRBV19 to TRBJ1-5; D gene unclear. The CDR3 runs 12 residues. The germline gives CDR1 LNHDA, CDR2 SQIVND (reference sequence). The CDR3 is CSSRAPHQPQHF. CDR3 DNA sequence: TGTTCCAGTAGGGCACCACATCAGCCCCAGCATTTT. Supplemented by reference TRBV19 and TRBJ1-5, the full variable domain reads DGGITQSPKYLFRKEGQNVTLSCEQNLNHDAMYWYRQDPGQGLRLIYYSQIVNDFQKGDIAEGYSVSREKKESFPLTVTSAQKNPTAFYLCSSRAPHQPQHFGDGTRLSIL.

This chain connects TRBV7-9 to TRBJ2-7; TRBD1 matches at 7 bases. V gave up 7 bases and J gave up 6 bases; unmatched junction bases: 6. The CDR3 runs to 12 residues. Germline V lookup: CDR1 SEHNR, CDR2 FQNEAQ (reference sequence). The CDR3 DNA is TGTGCCAGCAAGAAAAACAGGGGCGAGCAGTACTTC. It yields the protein CASKKNRGEQYF.

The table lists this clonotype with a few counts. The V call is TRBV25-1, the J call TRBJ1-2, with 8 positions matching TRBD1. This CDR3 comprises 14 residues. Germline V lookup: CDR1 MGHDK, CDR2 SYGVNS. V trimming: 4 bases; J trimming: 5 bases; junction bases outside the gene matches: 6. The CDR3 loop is CASSATDRDYGYTF. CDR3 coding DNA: TGTGCCAGCAGTGCTACGGACAGGGATTATGGCTACACCTTC.

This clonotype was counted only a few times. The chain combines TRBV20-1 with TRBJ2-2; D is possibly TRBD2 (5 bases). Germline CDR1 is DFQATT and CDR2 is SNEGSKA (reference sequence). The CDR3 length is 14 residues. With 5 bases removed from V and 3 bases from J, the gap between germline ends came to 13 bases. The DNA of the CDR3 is TGCAGTGCTTGGTTACGGGGAGACACCGGGGAGCTGTTTTTT. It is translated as CSAWLRGDTGELFF.

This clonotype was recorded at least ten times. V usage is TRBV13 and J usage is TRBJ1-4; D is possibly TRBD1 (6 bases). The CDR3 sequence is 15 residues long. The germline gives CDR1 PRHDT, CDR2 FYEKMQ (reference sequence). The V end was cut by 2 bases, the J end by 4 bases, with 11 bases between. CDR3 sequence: CASSLRGDINEKLFF. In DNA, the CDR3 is TGTGCCAGCAGCTTAAGAGGGGACATTAATGAAAAACTGTTTTTT.

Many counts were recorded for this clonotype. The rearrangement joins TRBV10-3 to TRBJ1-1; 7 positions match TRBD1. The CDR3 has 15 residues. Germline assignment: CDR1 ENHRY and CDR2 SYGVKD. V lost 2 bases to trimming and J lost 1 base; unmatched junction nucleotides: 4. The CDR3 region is CAISEDRDSNTEAFF. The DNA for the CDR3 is TGTGCCATCAGTGAGGACAGGGACTCGAACACTGAAGCTTTCTTT.

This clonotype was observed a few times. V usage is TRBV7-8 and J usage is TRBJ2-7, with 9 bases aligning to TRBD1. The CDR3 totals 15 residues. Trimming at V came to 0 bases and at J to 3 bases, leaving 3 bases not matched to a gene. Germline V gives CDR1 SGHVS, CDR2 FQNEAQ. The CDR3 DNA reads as TGTGCCAGCAGCTTAGCAGGGACAGGGTTCTACGAGCAGTACTTC. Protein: CASSLAGTGFYEQYF. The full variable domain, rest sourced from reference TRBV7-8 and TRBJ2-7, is GAGVSQSPRYKVAKRGQDVALRCDPISGHVSLFWYQQALGQGPEFLTYFQNEAQLDKSGLPSDRFFAERPEGSVSTLKIQRTQQEDSAVYLCASSLAGTGFYEQYFGPGTRLTVT.

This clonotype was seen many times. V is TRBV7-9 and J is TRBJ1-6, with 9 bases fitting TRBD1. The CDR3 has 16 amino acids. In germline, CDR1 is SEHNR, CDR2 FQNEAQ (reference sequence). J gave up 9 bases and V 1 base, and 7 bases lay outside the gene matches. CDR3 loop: CASSLVVNRGLSPLHF. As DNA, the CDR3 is TGTGCCAGCAGCTTAGTTGTCAACAGGGGGCTTTCACCCCTCCACTTT. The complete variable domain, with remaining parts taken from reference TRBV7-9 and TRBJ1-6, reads DTGVSQNPRHKITKRGQNVTFRCDPISEHNRLYWYRQTLGQGPEFLTYFQNEAQLEKSRLLSDRFSAERPKGSFSTLEIQRTEQGDSAMYLCASSLVVNRGLSPLHFGNGTRLTVT.

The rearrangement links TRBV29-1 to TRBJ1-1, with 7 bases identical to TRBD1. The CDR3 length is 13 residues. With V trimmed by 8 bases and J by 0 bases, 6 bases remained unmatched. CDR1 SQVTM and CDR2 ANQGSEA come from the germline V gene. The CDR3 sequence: CSLTGELNTEAFF. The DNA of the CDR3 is TGCAGCCTTACAGGGGAGCTGAACACTGAAGCTTTCTTT.

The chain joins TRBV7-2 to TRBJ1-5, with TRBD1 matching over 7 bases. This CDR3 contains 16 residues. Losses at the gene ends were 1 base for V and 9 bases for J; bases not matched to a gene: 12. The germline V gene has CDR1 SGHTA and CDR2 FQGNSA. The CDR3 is CASSLGPRQGIAPQHF. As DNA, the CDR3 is TGTGCCAGCAGCTTAGGCCCCCGACAGGGTATTGCGCCCCAGCATTTT. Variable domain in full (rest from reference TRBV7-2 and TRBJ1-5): GAGVSQSPSNKVTEKGKDVELRCDPISGHTALYWYRQSLGQGLEFLIYFQGNSAPDKSGLPSDRFSAERTGGSVSTLTIQRTQQEDSAVYLCASSLGPRQGIAPQHFGDGTRLSIL.

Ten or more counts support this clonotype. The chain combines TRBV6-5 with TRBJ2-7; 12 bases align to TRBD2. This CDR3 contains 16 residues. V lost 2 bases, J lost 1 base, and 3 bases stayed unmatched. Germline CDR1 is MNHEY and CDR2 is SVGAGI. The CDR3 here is CASSYRLAGVSYEQYF. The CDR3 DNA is TGTGCCAGCAGTTACAGACTAGCGGGAGTTTCCTACGAGCAGTACTTC.

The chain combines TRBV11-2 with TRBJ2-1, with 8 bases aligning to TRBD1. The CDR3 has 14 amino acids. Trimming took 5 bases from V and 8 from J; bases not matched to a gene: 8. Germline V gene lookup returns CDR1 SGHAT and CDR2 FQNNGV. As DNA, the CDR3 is TGTGCCAGCAGCGGACAGGGAGTAGTTGATGAGCAGTTCTTC. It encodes CASSGQGVVDEQFF.

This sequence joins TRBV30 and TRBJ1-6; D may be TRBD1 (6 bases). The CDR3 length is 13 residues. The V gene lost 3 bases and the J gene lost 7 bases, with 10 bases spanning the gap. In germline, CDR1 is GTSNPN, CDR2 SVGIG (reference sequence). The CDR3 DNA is TGTGCCTGGAGCCGGACAGCCAATTCACCCCTCCACTTT. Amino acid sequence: CAWSRTANSPLHF.

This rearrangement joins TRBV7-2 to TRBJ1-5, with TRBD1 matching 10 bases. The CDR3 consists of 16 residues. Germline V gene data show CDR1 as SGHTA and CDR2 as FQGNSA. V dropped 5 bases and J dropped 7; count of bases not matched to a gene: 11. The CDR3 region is CASSQGRDRGPQPQHF. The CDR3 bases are TGTGCCAGCAGCCAAGGCCGTGACAGGGGGCCGCAGCCCCAGCATTTT. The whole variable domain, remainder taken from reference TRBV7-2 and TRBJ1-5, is GAGVSQSPSNKVTEKGKDVELRCDPISGHTALYWYRQSLGQGLEFLIYFQGNSAPDKSGLPSDRFSAERTGGSVSTLTIQRTQQEDSAVYLCASSQGRDRGPQPQHFGDGTRLSIL.